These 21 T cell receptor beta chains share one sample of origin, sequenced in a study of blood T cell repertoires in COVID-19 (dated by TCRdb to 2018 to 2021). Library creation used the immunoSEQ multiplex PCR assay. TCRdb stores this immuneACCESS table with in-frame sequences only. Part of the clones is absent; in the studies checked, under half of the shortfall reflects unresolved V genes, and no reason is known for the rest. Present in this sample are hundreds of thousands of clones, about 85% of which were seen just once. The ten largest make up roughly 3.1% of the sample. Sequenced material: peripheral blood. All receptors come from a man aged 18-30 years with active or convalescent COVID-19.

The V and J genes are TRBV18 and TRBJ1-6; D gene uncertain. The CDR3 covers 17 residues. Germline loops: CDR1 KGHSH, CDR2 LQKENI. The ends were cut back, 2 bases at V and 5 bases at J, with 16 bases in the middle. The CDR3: CASSPFARPRNNSPLHF. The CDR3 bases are TGTGCCAGCTCACCATTTGCGAGACCTAGGAATAATTCACCCCTCCACTTT.

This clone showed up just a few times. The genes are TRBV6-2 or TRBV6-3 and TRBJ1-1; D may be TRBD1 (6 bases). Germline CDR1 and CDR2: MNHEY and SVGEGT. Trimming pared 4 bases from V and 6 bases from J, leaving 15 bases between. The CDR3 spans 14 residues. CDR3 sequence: CASSSPTGRAEAFF. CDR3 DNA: TGTGCCAGCAGTTCGCCCACAGGGAGGGCTGAAGCTTTCTTT.

Written as DNA, the CDR3 is TGTGCCAGCTCACCAATTAGCGGGGGTTCGGACAATGAGCAGTTCTTC. Translated, it gives CASSPISGGSDNEQFF. The V call is TRBV18, the J call TRBJ2-1; 9 positions agree with TRBD2. The ends lost 2 bases at V and 5 bases at J; junction bases unmatched: 7. The CDR3 spans 16 residues. The germline CDR1 and CDR2 sequences are KGHSH and LQKENI.

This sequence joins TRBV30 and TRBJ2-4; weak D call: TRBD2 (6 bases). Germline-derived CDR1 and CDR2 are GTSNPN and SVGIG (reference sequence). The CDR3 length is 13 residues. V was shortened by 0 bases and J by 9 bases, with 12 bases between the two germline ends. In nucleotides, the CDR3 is TGTGCCTGGAGTGTACGGGAGTGGGGCATTCAGTACTTC. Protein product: CAWSVREWGIQYF.

CDR3 protein: CASSLAGQINTEAFF. The DNA of the CDR3 is TGTGCCAGCAGTTTAGCTGGCCAAATAAACACTGAAGCTTTCTTT. This chain uses TRBV28 with TRBJ1-1, with D unclear. Germline V gene data show CDR1 as MDHEN and CDR2 as SYDVKM. Between the trimmed V and J ends, which lost 2 bases and 2 bases, there was a span of 12 bases. The CDR3 covers 15 residues.

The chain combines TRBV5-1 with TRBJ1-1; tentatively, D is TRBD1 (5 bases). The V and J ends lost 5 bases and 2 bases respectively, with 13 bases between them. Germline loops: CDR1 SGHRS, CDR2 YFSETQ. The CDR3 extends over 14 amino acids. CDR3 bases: TGCGCCAGCAGACGGGGGGGTAGTAACACTGAAGCTTTCTTT. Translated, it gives CASRRGGSNTEAFF.

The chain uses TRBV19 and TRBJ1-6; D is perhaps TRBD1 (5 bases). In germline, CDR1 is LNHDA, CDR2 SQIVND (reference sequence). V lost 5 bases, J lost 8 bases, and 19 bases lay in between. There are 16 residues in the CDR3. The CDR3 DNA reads TGTGCCAGTAGTTCCCGGGTGGGGGGTAAGGATTCACCCCTCCACTTT. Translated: CASSSRVGGKDSPLHF. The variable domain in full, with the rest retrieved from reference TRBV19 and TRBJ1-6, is DGGITQSPKYLFRKEGQNVTLSCEQNLNHDAMYWYRQDPGQGLRLIYYSQIVNDFQKGDIAEGYSVSREKKESFPLTVTSAQKNPTAFYLCASSSRVGGKDSPLHFGNGTRLTVT.

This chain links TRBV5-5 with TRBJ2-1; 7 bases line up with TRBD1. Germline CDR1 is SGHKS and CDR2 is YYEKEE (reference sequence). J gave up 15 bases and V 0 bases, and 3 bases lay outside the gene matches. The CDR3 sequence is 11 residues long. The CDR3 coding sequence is TGTGCCAGCAGCTTGGGGGACAGAAGGTTCTTC. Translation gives CASSLGDRRFF.

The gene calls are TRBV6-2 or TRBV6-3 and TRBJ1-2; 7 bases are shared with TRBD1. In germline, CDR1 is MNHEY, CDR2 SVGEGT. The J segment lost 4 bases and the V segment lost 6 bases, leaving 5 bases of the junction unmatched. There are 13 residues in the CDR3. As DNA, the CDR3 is TGTGCCAGCAGCGGACAGGCGAGCTATGGCTACACCTTC. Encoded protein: CASSGQASYGYTF.

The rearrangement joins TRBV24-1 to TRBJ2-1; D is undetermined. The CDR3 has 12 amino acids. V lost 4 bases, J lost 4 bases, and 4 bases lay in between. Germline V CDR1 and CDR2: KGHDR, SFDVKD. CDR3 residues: CATSDSYNEQFF. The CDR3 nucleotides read TGTGCCACCAGTGACTCGTACAATGAGCAGTTCTTC.

DNA of the CDR3: TGTGCCAGCAGCAGGGGGTCCAATGAGCAGTTCTTC. This sequence encodes CASSRGSNEQFF. The J gene is TRBJ2-1, the V gene TRBV13; a possible D gene is TRBD1 (6 bases). The ends were cut back, 5 bases at V and 6 bases at J, with 8 bases in the middle. Germline V gene sequence: CDR1 PRHDT, CDR2 FYEKMQ (reference sequence). The CDR3 is 12 amino acids.

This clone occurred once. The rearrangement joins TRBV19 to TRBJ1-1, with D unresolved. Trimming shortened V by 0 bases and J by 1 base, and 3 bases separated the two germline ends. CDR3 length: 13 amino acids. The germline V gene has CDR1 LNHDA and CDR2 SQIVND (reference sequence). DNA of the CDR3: TGTGCCAGTAGTATAGAAGCGAACACTGAAGCTTTCTTT. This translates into CASSIEANTEAFF.

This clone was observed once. In DNA, the CDR3 is TGTGCCAGCAGCTTCCTAGCGGGGGCCTACAATGAGCAGTTCTTC. The encoded protein is CASSFLAGAYNEQFF. The rearrangement links TRBV11-3 to TRBJ2-1, with 10 bases aligning to TRBD2. Germline V CDR1 and CDR2: SGHNT, YENEEA. The CDR3 is made up of 15 amino acids. V dropped 3 bases and J dropped 2; count of bases not matched to a gene: 1.

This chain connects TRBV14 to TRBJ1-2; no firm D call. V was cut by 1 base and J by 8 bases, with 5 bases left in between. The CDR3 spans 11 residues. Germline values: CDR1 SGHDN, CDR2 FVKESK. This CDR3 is CASSQGGGYTF. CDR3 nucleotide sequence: TGTGCCAGCAGCCAAGGAGGCGGCTACACCTTC.

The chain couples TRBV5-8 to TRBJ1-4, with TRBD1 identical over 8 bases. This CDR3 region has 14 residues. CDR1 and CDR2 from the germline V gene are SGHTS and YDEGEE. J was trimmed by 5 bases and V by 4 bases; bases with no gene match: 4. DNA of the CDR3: TGTGCCAGCAGCGGCAGGACAGGGAATGAAAAACTGTTTTTT. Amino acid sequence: CASSGRTGNEKLFF.

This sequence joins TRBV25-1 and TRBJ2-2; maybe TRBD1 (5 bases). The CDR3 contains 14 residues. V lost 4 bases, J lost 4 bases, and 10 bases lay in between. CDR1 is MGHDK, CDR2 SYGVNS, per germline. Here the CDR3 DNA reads TGTGCCAGCAGTGTGCCAGGGTCCACCGGGGAGCTGTTTTTT. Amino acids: CASSVPGSTGELFF.

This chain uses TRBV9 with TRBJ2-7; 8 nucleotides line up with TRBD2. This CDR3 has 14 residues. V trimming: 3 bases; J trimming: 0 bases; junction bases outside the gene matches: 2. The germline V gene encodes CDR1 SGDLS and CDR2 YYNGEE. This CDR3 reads CASSASGRSYEQYF. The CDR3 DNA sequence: TGTGCCAGCAGCGCTAGCGGGCGCTCCTACGAGCAGTACTTC.

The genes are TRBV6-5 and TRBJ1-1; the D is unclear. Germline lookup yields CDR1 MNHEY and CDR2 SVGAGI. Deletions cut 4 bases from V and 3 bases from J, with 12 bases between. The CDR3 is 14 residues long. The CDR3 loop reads CASSSLGRDTEAFF. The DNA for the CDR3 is TGTGCCAGCAGTTCACTAGGGAGGGACACTGAAGCTTTCTTT.

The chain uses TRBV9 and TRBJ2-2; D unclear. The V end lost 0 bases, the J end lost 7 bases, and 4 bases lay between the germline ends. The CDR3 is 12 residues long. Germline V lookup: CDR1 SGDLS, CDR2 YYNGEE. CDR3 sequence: CASSVVGGELFF. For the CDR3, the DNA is TGTGCCAGCAGCGTAGTCGGCGGGGAGCTGTTTTTT.

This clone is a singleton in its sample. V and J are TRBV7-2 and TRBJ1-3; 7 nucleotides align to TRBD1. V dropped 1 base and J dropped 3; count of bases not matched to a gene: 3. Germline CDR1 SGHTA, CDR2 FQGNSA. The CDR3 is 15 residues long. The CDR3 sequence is CASSLGQGNGNTIYF. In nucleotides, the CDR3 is TGTGCCAGCAGCTTAGGACAGGGAAATGGAAACACCATATATTTT. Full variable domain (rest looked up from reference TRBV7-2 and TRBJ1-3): GAGVSQSPSNKVTEKGKDVELRCDPISGHTALYWYRQSLGQGLEFLIYFQGNSAPDKSGLPSDRFSAERTGGSVSTLTIQRTQQEDSAVYLCASSLGQGNGNTIYFGEGSWLTVV.

The CDR3 is CASSFLTPRDAFF. The CDR3, as DNA: TGTGCCAGCAGCTTTCTAACACCGAGGGATGCTTTCTTT. The chain uses TRBV7-8 and TRBJ1-1; no clear D gene. Germline CDR1 SGHVS, CDR2 FQNEAQ. Between the trimmed V and J ends, which lost 3 bases and 11 bases, there was a span of 16 bases. This CDR3 contains 13 residues.